The 9 T cell receptor beta chains reported below all come from one sample, sequenced in a study of blood T cells in healthy people across ages. The use of a sample-barcoded 5' primer and a J-beta primer mix characterized a second PCR of roughly 6 to 12 cycles. One entry per CDR3 protein, called by TCRdb with MiXCR from the 5' RACE reads. The sample has hundreds of thousands of distinct CDR3 sequences, roughly 25% seen once; the top ten hold 9.4%. These data were also reused for a study on T cells of mothers and their children.

Material for sequencing was blood. Receptors originate from a boy younger than 18 in good health.

J is TRBJ1-2 and V is TRBV6-2 or TRBV6-3; TRBD1 matches at 9 bases. The CDR3 is 14 residues long. CDR1 and CDR2 from the germline V gene are MNHEY and SVGEGT. V dropped 5 bases and J dropped 3; count of bases not matched to a gene: 4. The CDR3, as DNA: TGTGCCAGCAGTACCCGGGACAGGGACTATGGCTACACCTTC. Its protein is CASSTRDRDYGYTF.

This chain uses TRBV7-8 with TRBJ2-7; no clear D. The length of the CDR3 is 12 residues. V was pared by 1 base and J by 12 bases, with 13 bases between. Germline-derived CDR1 and CDR2 are SGHVS and FQNEAQ. As DNA, the CDR3 is TGTGCCAGCAGCTTAGATCAGGACCAACGGTACTTC. The encoded protein is CASSLDQDQRYF.

The V call is TRBV7-9, the J call TRBJ1-1; 7 positions agree with TRBD1. The CDR3 is 14 residues long. The V gene end was trimmed by 8 bases and the J gene end by 3 bases; junction bases not matched to a gene: 9. Germline V gene lookup returns CDR1 SEHNR and CDR2 FQNEAQ (reference sequence). The CDR3 coding sequence is TGTGCCAGCCTTACGACAGGGAGGGACACTGAAGCTTTCTTT. Encoded protein: CASLTTGRDTEAFF. The full variable domain, with the rest looked up from reference TRBV7-9 and TRBJ1-1, is DTGVSQNPRHKITKRGQNVTFRCDPISEHNRLYWYRQTLGQGPEFLTYFQNEAQLEKSRLLSDRFSAERPKGSFSTLEIQRTEQGDSAMYLCASLTTGRDTEAFFGQGTRLTVV.

The CDR3 region is CASSGPGLAGAYEQYF. CDR3 DNA: TGTGCCAGCAGTGGTCCGGGACTAGCGGGAGCCTACGAGCAGTACTTC. The genes are TRBV6-1 and TRBJ2-7; 14 positions agree with TRBD2. Germline CDR1 reads MNHNS; CDR2 reads SASEGT. The CDR3 runs to 16 residues. The ends lost 4 bases at V and 2 bases at J; junction bases unmatched: 4.

The chain employs TRBV27 and TRBJ2-1, with TRBD2 matching over 14 bases. The V gene end was trimmed by 5 bases and the J gene end by 1 base; junction bases not matched to a gene: 7. CDR1 is MNHEY and CDR2 is SMNVEV in the germline V gene (reference sequence). The CDR3 is 18 amino acids. The CDR3 region has the DNA TGTGCCAGCAGTCCGACTAGCGGGAGGGCCTTATCCTACAATGAGCAGTTCTTC. Amino acid sequence: CASSPTSGRALSYNEQFF.

This clonotype was found a few times. V gene TRBV7-6 combines with J gene TRBJ1-1; D not resolved. Looked up from germline, CDR1 is SGHVS and CDR2 is FNYEAQ. Between the trimmed V and J ends, which lost 5 bases and 1 base, there was a span of 14 bases. The CDR3 contains 15 residues. In DNA form, the CDR3 reads TGTGCCAGCAGCGAAAGGAGGTCCTGGAACACTGAAGCTTTCTTT. Translating gives CASSERRSWNTEAFF.

A few counts support this clonotype. V gene TRBV4-2 combines with J gene TRBJ2-5; 9 nucleotides match TRBD1. After removal of 0 bases from V and 2 bases from J, the junction contained 4 bases not matched to a gene. The germline CDR1 and CDR2 sequences are LGHNA and YNFKEQ. The CDR3 has 16 residues. CDR3 coding DNA: TGTGCCAGCAGCCAAGACATCGGGACAGGGCAAGAGACCCAGTACTTC. This codes for CASSQDIGTGQETQYF.

This clonotype was seen a handful of times. CDR3 sequence reads: CSAEEAQETQYF. CDR3 bases: TGCAGTGCCGAGGAAGCCCAAGAGACCCAGTACTTC. V gene TRBV20-1 combines with J gene TRBJ2-5; D gene uncertain. V was clipped by 6 bases and J by 1 base, with 9 bases between them. This CDR3 region has 12 residues. Germline CDR1 is DFQATT and CDR2 is SNEGSKA (reference sequence).

This chain joins TRBV27 and TRBJ2-5; TRBD1 or TRBD2 may be the D gene (5 bases each). Germline V gene sequence: CDR1 MNHEY, CDR2 SMNVEV (reference sequence). The CDR3 extends over 13 amino acids. V shed 0 bases and J shed 5 bases, with 7 bases lying between them. The CDR3 protein is CASSLSRDETQYF. CDR3 nucleotide sequence: TGTGCCAGCAGTTTATCTAGGGACGAGACCCAGTACTTC.